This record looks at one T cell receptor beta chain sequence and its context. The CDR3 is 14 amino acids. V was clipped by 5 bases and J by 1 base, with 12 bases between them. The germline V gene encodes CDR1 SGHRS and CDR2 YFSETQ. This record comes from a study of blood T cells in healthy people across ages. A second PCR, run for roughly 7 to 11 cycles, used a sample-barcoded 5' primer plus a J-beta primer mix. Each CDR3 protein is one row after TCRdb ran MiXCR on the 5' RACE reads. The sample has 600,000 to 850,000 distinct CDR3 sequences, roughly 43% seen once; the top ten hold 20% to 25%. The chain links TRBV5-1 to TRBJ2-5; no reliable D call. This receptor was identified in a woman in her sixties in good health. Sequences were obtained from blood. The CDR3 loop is CASSRRRGQETQYF. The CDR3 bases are TGCGCCAGCAGTCGCCGACGTGGCCAAGAGACCCAGTACTTC.